The present T cell receptor beta chain was sequenced within a study of blood T cell repertoires in COVID-19. CDR1 is SGHVS, CDR2 FQNEAQ, per germline. Trimming removed 1 base at V and 6 bases at J, with 15 bases between. This CDR3 is 15 amino acids long. Sequencing used immunoSEQ multiplex PCR; TCRdb keeps in-frame clones, though not all of them. The data hold more than 70,000 clones, with 70% to 90% observed a single time. The sequenced sample consisted of peripheral blood. The chain combines TRBV7-8 with TRBJ1-2; possible D gene TRBD1, 5 bases. This receptor was identified in a man aged 50-60 years with acute or convalescent COVID-19. The CDR3 here is CASSLGGQFAHGYTF. In DNA form, the CDR3 reads TGTGCCAGCAGCTTAGGTGGACAATTCGCCCATGGCTACACCTTC.